The present T cell receptor beta chain was sequenced within a study of shared clonotypes between healthy human individuals. Overall study: Each donor's CD4 naive and CD4 memory cells filled three plates apiece, CD8 naive two, and CD8 memory one.

V dropped 6 bases and J dropped 4 bases, with 16 bases sitting between them. Germline CDR1 is SQVTM and CDR2 is ANQGSEA. The CDR3 is 14 residues long. The donors were all Caucasian adults (living in Nashville, Tennessee). Negatively enriched CD4+ T cells were divided by CD45RA into naive and memory. TCRdb's table, derived via immunoSEQ multiplex PCR, lists solely in-frame clones and lacks some. Among around 350,000 clones listed, 73% were seen once. The V and J genes are TRBV29-1 and TRBJ2-1; D is undetermined. This sequence originates from a man aged 30 to 45 in good health. Sequenced sample: memory CD4+ T cells sorted from blood. The sample's subset: CD45RA-negative fraction. The CDR3 DNA reads TGCAGCGTCGTTGGAATAAGCAATTACAATGAGCAGTTCTTC. This translates into CSVVGISNYNEQFF.